A single sample gave rise to the 14 T cell receptor beta chains below, sequenced in a study of blood T cell repertoires in COVID-19. Assay: immunoSEQ multiplex PCR; the TCRdb copy retains only in-frame clones and omits some. This sample has roughly 200,000 clones, with 75% to 90% found just once. The sample was PBMCs or T cells enriched from blood (not recorded which). These TCRs come from a woman in her 30s who had been exposed to COVID-19.

The V call is TRBV18, the J call TRBJ2-1; tentatively, D is TRBD2 (5 bases). Germline V gives CDR1 KGHSH, CDR2 LQKENI. Trimming removed 2 bases from V and 6 bases from J, with 8 bases in between. This CDR3 spans 13 amino acids. CDR3 in amino acids: CASSPGRGNEQFF. The CDR3 coding sequence is TGTGCCAGCTCACCAGGGAGAGGCAATGAGCAGTTCTTC.

This chain uses TRBV24-1 with TRBJ1-1; 8 bases fit TRBD1. CDR3 length: 14 residues. V shed 3 bases, J shed 6 bases, and the junction held 5 bases outside the gene matches. Looked up from germline, CDR1 is KGHDR and CDR2 is SFDVKD. CDR3 in amino acids: CATSDPKQGAEAFF. CDR3 coding DNA: TGTGCCACCAGTGATCCGAAACAGGGGGCTGAAGCTTTCTTT.

The J gene is TRBJ1-1, the V gene TRBV18; 7 bases match TRBD1. The CDR3 consists of 14 residues. Looked up from germline, CDR1 is KGHSH and CDR2 is LQKENI. V shed 3 bases and J 5 bases; nucleotides not matched to a gene: 6. CDR3 nucleotides: TGTGCCAGCTCACCGACAGGGTGGAATACTGAAGCTTTCTTT. Protein: CASSPTGWNTEAFF.

This sequence joins TRBV30 and TRBJ1-1; D uncertain. CDR3 length: 14 residues. CDR1 and CDR2 from the germline V gene are GTSNPN and SVGIG (reference sequence). The germline V and J ends were trimmed by 0 bases and 4 bases, with 12 bases remaining between them. The CDR3 loop reads CAWSVGGLATEAFF. The DNA of the CDR3 is TGTGCCTGGAGTGTTGGAGGGCTGGCCACTGAAGCTTTCTTT.

The chain uses TRBV25-1 and TRBJ1-4; TRBD1 might be the D (6 bases). This CDR3 region has 14 residues. Germline assignment: CDR1 MGHDK and CDR2 SYGVNS. The ends were cut back, 4 bases at V and 8 bases at J, with 14 bases in the middle. The CDR3 spells CASSASGGQEKLFF. The CDR3 region has the DNA TGTGCCAGCAGTGCGTCTGGAGGACAGGAAAAACTGTTTTTT.

The V gene is TRBV6-6, the J gene TRBJ1-5; 12 bases fit TRBD1. Per germline, CDR1 MNHNY and CDR2 SVGAGI (reference sequence). Losses at the gene ends were 1 base for V and 7 bases for J; bases not matched to a gene: 5. This CDR3 is built from 16 residues. In nucleotides, the CDR3 is TGTGCCAGCAGTTACTGGGACAGGGGGCGCGTACAGCCCCAGCATTTT. Translated, it gives CASSYWDRGRVQPQHF.

The rearrangement links TRBV6-6 to TRBJ2-3; 8 bases fit TRBD1. J lost 4 bases, V lost 2 bases, and 5 bases had no gene match. Germline V gene lookup returns CDR1 MNHNY and CDR2 SVGAGI (reference sequence). The CDR3 is 15 amino acids. CDR3 region: CASSYTGGIADTQYF. DNA of the CDR3: TGTGCCAGCAGTTACACAGGGGGGATAGCAGATACGCAGTATTTT.

Concerning this clone itself: This CDR3 is also generated by other DNA sequences in the sample. The rearrangement uses TRBV24-1 and TRBJ1-1; D possibly corresponds to TRBD1 (5 bases). Germline V CDR1 and CDR2: KGHDR, SFDVKD. This CDR3 contains 14 residues. V was shortened by 7 bases and J by 0 bases, with 11 bases between the two germline ends. The CDR3 region is CATRGTGMNTEAFF. The CDR3, as DNA: TGTGCCACCAGAGGTACAGGAATGAACACTGAAGCTTTCTTT.

The chain links TRBV19 to TRBJ1-5, with a tentative D call TRBD1 (6 bases). V shed 0 bases and J shed 6 bases, with 9 bases lying between them. Looked up from germline, CDR1 is LNHDA and CDR2 is SQIVND (reference sequence). This CDR3 spans 14 amino acids. DNA of the CDR3: TGTGCCAGTAGTATAGAGGGGGCCCGTCAGCCCCAGCATTTT. This encodes CASSIEGARQPQHF. Variable domain in full (rest from reference TRBV19 and TRBJ1-5): DGGITQSPKYLFRKEGQNVTLSCEQNLNHDAMYWYRQDPGQGLRLIYYSQIVNDFQKGDIAEGYSVSREKKESFPLTVTSAQKNPTAFYLCASSIEGARQPQHFGDGTRLSIL.

This chain connects TRBV27 to TRBJ2-4; D perhaps matches TRBD1 (5 bases). Trimming pared 0 bases from V and 0 bases from J, leaving 9 bases between. The CDR3 contains 16 residues. CDR1 MNHEY and CDR2 SMNVEV come from the germline V gene (reference sequence). The CDR3 DNA reads TGTGCCAGCAGTTTATCTGGACACCTAGCCAAAAACATTCAGTACTTC. Amino acid sequence: CASSLSGHLAKNIQYF.

The chain is built from TRBV2 and TRBJ1-2, with a possible D match to TRBD1 (5 bases). The germline CDR1 and CDR2 sequences are SNHLY and FYNNEI. The CDR3 is 14 residues long. Trimming left V 3 bases short and J 3 bases short, with 11 bases between. The CDR3 loop reads CASSEATGYYGYTF. The CDR3 bases are TGTGCCAGCAGTGAGGCTACAGGATACTATGGCTACACCTTC.

This clone was observed a handful of times. This chain uses TRBV19 with TRBJ2-5, with 9 nucleotides matching TRBD2. After removal of 5 bases from V and 5 bases from J, the junction contained 18 bases not matched to a gene. Germline CDR1 is LNHDA and CDR2 is SQIVND (reference sequence). The CDR3 extends over 18 amino acids. In DNA, the CDR3 is TGTGCCAGTAGTCCCCTATGGAGCGGGGGGACCTCCGGGGAGACCCAGTACTTC. It specifies CASSPLWSGGTSGETQYF.

The chain couples TRBV19 to TRBJ2-7, with a possible D match to TRBD2 (6 bases). The CDR3 has 15 residues. V gave up 3 bases and J gave up 2 bases, with 14 bases separating them. From germline, CDR1 is LNHDA and CDR2 SQIVND (reference sequence). The CDR3 coding sequence is TGTGCCAGTAGTATCAGAGGAGGGAGAACCTACGAGCAGTACTTC. Translated: CASSIRGGRTYEQYF.

Only one count was recorded for this clone. The rearrangement links TRBV19 to TRBJ2-7, with D possibly matching TRBD1 (5 bases). V dropped 5 bases and J dropped 4 bases, with 12 bases sitting between them. Germline values: CDR1 LNHDA, CDR2 SQIVND (reference sequence). This CDR3 is built from 13 residues. The CDR3 sequence: CASSASTDYEQYF. The CDR3 bases are TGTGCCAGTAGTGCCTCGACAGATTACGAGCAGTACTTC.